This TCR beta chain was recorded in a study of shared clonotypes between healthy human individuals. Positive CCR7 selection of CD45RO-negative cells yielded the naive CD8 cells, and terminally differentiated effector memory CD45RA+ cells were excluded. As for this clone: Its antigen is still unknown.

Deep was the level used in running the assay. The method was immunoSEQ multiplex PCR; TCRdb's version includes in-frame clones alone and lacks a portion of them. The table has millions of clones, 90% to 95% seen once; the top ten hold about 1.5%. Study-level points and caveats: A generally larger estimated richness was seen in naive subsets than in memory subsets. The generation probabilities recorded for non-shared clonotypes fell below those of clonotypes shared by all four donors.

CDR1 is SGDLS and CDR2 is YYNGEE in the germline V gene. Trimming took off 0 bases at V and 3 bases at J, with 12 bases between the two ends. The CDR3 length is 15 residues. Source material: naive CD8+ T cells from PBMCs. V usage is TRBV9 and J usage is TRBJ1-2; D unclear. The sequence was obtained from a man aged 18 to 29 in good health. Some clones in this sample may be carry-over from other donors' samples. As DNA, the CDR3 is TGTGCCAGCAGCGTAGCAGGAAATGGGGACTATGGCTACACCTTC. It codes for CASSVAGNGDYGYTF.